The text below deals with one T cell receptor (beta chain). Its target is unknown. The TCR beta profiling, which covered VDJ combination and CDR3 sequence, was carried out using genomic DNA as the template. Using its own MiXCR run on the reads, TCRdb lists one record per CDR3 protein. The profile shows some 220,000 distinct CDR3 sequences, 34% of them singletons. The germline gives CDR1 ENHRY, CDR2 SYGVKD. Trimming shortened V by 3 bases and J by 7 bases, and 15 bases separated the two germline ends. CDR3 length: 14 residues. This record belongs to a study of CD8+CD57+ T cells in acquired aplastic anemia. Study as a whole: Sorted cells (CD4+ and CD8+) yielded DNA amounts that averaged approximately 3.1 ug. Study conclusions and caveats: About 27 CD8+ CDR3 sequences were shared between patients and controls. No significant patient-versus-control difference appeared in CD8+ Simpson's diversity.

This sequence originates from a human donor in good health, serving as a control. The source material was sorted CD4+, CD8+, or CD8+CD57+ T cells (not recorded which) from PBMCs. The rearrangement uses TRBV10-3 and TRBJ1-2; possible D gene TRBD1, 5 bases. The CDR3 protein is CAISDRVELGGYTF. The CDR3 DNA is TGTGCCATCAGTGACAGGGTAGAATTGGGTGGCTACACCTTC.